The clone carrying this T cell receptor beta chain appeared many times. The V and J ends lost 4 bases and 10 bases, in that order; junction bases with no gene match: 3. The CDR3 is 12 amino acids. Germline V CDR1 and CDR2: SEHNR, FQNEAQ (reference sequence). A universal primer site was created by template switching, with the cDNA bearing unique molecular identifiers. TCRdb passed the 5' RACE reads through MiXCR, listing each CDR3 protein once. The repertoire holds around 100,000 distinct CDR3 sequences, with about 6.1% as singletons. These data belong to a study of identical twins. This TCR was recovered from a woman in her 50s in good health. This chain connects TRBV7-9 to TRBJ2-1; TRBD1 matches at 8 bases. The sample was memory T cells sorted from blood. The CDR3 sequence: CASSSGGREQFF. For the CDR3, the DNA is TGTGCCAGCAGCTCAGGGGGCAGGGAGCAGTTCTTC.